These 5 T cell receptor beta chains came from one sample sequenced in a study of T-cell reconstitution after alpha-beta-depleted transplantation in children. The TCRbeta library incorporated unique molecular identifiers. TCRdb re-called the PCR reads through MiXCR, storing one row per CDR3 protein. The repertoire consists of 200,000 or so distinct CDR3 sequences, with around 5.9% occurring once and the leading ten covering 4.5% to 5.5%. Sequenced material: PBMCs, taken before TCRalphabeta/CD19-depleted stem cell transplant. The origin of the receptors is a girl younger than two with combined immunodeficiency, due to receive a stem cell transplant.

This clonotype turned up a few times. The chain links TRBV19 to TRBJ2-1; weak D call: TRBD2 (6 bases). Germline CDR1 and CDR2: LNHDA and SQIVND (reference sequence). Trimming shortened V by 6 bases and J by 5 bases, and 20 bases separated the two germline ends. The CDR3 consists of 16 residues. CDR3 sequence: CASRRHLARNNNEQFF. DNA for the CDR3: TGTGCCAGTAGGAGGCACCTAGCGAGAAATAACAATGAGCAGTTCTTC. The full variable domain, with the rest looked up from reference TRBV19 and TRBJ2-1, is DGGITQSPKYLFRKEGQNVTLSCEQNLNHDAMYWYRQDPGQGLRLIYYSQIVNDFQKGDIAEGYSVSREKKESFPLTVTSAQKNPTAFYLCASRRHLARNNNEQFFGPGTRLTVL.

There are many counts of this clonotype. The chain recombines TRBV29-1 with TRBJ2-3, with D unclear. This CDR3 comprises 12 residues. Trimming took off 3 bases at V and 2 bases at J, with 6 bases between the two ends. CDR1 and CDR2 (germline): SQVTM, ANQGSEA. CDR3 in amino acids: CSVETLTDTQYF. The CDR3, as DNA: TGCAGCGTTGAGACCCTCACAGATACGCAGTATTTT.

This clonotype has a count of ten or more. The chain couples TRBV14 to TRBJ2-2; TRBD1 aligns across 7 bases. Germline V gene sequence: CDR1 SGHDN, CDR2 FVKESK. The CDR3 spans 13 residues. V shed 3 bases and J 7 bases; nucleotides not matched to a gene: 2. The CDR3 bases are TGTGCCAGCAGCCAGACAGGGAGCGGGGAGCTGTTTTTT. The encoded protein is CASSQTGSGELFF.

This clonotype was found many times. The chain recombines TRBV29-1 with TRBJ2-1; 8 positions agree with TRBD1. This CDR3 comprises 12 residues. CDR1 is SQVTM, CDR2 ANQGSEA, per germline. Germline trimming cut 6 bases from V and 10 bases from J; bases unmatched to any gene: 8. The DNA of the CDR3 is TGCAGCGTCGGACAGGGAAGGTGGGAGCAGTTCTTC. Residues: CSVGQGRWEQFF.

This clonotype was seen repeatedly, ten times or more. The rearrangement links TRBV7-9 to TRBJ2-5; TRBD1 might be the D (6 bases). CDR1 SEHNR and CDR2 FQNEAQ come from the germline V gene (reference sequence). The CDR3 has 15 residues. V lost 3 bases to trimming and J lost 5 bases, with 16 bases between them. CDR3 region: CASSFWLQGSETQYF. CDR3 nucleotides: TGTGCCAGCAGCTTTTGGTTGCAGGGGTCGGAGACCCAGTACTTC.